Below are 7 T cell receptor beta chains sequenced from a single sample in a study of T-cell reconstitution after alpha-beta-depleted transplantation in children. Unique molecular identifiers were used in preparing the TCRbeta library. A single record per CDR3 protein comes from TCRdb applying MiXCR to the PCR reads. The sample contains about 230,000 distinct CDR3 sequences, approximately 9.9% of which appear only once. The sample in question was PBMCs from the stem cell graft donor, obtained from the stem cell graft. The source is a human donor who donated a stem cell graft to a child with SCID.

This clonotype has at least ten counts. The rearrangement uses TRBV14 and TRBJ1-6, with a possible D match to TRBD1 (5 bases). The CDR3 is made up of 14 amino acids. The V gene's germline CDR1 is SGHDN and CDR2 FVKESK. Trimming stripped 4 bases from V and 3 bases from J, with 7 bases between. The CDR3 spells CASSRQGYNSPLHF. The CDR3 DNA follows: TGTGCCAGCAGCCGGCAGGGCTATAATTCACCCCTCCACTTT.

There are many counts of this clonotype. V usage is TRBV20-1 and J usage is TRBJ2-1; 12 bases line up with TRBD2. The CDR3 is 17 residues long. The germline V gene encodes CDR1 DFQATT and CDR2 SNEGSKA (reference sequence). The V segment lost 0 bases and the J segment 10 bases; nucleotides outside the gene matches: 13. CDR3 amino acids: CSARDASGGAFGQEQFF. The CDR3 DNA reads as TGCAGTGCTAGAGATGCTAGCGGGGGGGCCTTTGGGCAGGAGCAGTTCTTC.

Many counts were recorded for this clonotype. J is TRBJ2-7 and V is TRBV20-1; 9 nucleotides line up with TRBD1. Losses at the gene ends were 5 bases for V and 4 bases for J; bases not matched to a gene: 9. CDR1 is DFQATT and CDR2 is SNEGSKA in the germline V gene (reference sequence). The CDR3 is 14 amino acids. The CDR3 region is CSASGQGTLYEQYF. The CDR3 DNA sequence: TGCAGTGCTTCGGGACAGGGAACATTATACGAGCAGTACTTC.

This clonotype was recorded many times. The chain links TRBV20-1 to TRBJ1-5, with TRBD1 as a possible D gene (5 bases). CDR3 length: 14 residues. Germline CDR1 DFQATT, CDR2 SNEGSKA (reference sequence). V lost 6 bases and J lost 0, with 12 bases in between. CDR3 protein: CSAGVLDSNQPQHF. CDR3 DNA sequence: TGCAGTGCGGGGGTGCTTGATAGCAATCAGCCCCAGCATTTT.

At least ten counts were recorded for this clonotype. This chain joins TRBV10-3 and TRBJ1-5; TRBD1 aligns across 9 bases. Trimming cost V 11 bases and J 5 bases; bases outside gene matches: 7. From germline, CDR1 is ENHRY and CDR2 SYGVKD. CDR3 length equals 13 residues. CDR3 residues: CAVTGGLDQPQHF. The CDR3 DNA reads TGTGCCGTTACAGGGGGCTTGGATCAGCCCCAGCATTTT.

The chain carries TRBV12-3 or TRBV12-4 and TRBJ2-7, with 7 bases fitting TRBD1. The ends lost 5 bases at V and 3 bases at J; junction bases unmatched: 10. The CDR3 totals 15 residues. This chain's CDR3 is CASSNLRGRGYEQYF. CDR3 DNA: TGTGCCAGCAGTAACCTAAGGGGGCGAGGCTACGAGCAGTACTTC.

This clonotype was detected ten times or more. The chain combines TRBV20-1 with TRBJ2-1, with 7 bases identical to TRBD2. CDR3 size: 14 residues. The trim removed 4 bases at V and 0 bases at J, leaving 3 bases unmatched. In germline, CDR1 is DFQATT, CDR2 SNEGSKA (reference sequence). CDR3 bases: TGCAGTGCTATCGGGGGGTACTCCTACAATGAGCAGTTCTTC. This gives the protein CSAIGGYSYNEQFF.